A single sample is the source of the 21 T cell receptor beta chains below, sequenced in a study of T cells in narcolepsy. Assay: immunoSEQ multiplex PCR; the TCRdb copy retains only in-frame clones and omits some. The table has roughly 38,000 clones, approximately 86% seen once; the top ten hold approximately 1.7%. Material for sequencing was CD45RA- memory CD4+ T cells from PBMCs. All receptors come from a human donor with narcolepsy.

The chain is built from TRBV7-2 and TRBJ1-2; D perhaps matches TRBD1 (6 bases). The V and J ends lost 5 bases and 7 bases respectively, with 14 bases between them. Germline CDR1 reads SGHTA; CDR2 reads FQGNSA. The CDR3 consists of 13 residues. The CDR3 bases are TGTGCCAGCAGCCATGCGGGGGCGGCTGGCTACACCTTC. Protein product: CASSHAGAAGYTF.

In this sample, this clone turned up once. The chain combines TRBV30 with TRBJ1-1; D perhaps matches TRBD1 (5 bases). This CDR3 is built from 15 residues. Germline V gene sequence: CDR1 GTSNPN, CDR2 SVGIG (reference sequence). Trimming left V 3 bases short and J 11 bases short, with 25 bases between. CDR3 nucleotide sequence: TGTGCCTGGAGGGGGGGGTTTGGTGTAGTCCCTCCCGCTTTCTTT. This sequence encodes CAWRGGFGVVPPAFF.

This clone occurred once. The gene calls are TRBV4-2 and TRBJ2-1; TRBD2 matches at 12 bases. CDR3 length: 15 amino acids. Germline assignment: CDR1 LGHNA and CDR2 YNFKEQ. J lost 7 bases, V lost 4 bases, and 5 bases had no gene match. CDR3 DNA: TGTGCCAGCAGCCGGACTAGCGGGACCGTTAATGAGCAGTTCTTC. It codes for CASSRTSGTVNEQFF.

The chain carries TRBV6-5 and TRBJ2-7; D unclear. The V and J ends lost 7 bases and 5 bases respectively, with 15 bases between them. The CDR3 runs to 13 residues. Germline V CDR1 and CDR2: MNHEY, SVGAGI. The CDR3 here is CASTNSAPNEQYF. CDR3 DNA: TGTGCCAGCACAAACAGTGCCCCCAACGAGCAGTACTTC.

V usage is TRBV6-1 and J usage is TRBJ1-1; possibly TRBD1 for D (6 bases). This CDR3 comprises 13 residues. V lost 6 bases to trimming and J lost 1 base, with 9 bases between them. The germline V gene has CDR1 MNHNS and CDR2 SASEGT. Here the CDR3 reads CASREDRNTEAFF. DNA of the CDR3: TGTGCCAGCAGAGAGGACAGGAACACTGAAGCTTTCTTT.

The rearrangement uses TRBV9 and TRBJ1-6; no clear D. CDR3 size: 15 residues. Germline V gene lookup returns CDR1 SGDLS and CDR2 YYNGEE. The V end was cut by 2 bases, the J end by 7 bases, with 13 bases between. CDR3 nucleotide sequence: TGTGCCAGCAGCGTCCGCGATCGGGGAAATTCACCCCTCCACTTT. It yields the protein CASSVRDRGNSPLHF.

V gene TRBV30 combines with J gene TRBJ2-3; 7 bases are a match to TRBD1. Germline V gene sequence: CDR1 GTSNPN, CDR2 SVGIG (reference sequence). With 4 bases clipped from V and 2 bases from J, the junction kept 3 bases outside the gene matches. The CDR3 is 13 amino acids. The CDR3 DNA follows: TGTGCCTGGAAGGGGGCTCCCACAGATACGCAGTATTTT. Translation: CAWKGAPTDTQYF.

The rearrangement joins TRBV6-4 to TRBJ1-6, with D maybe TRBD1 (5 bases). The CDR3 loop spans 13 amino acids. Germline V gene lookup returns CDR1 MRHNA and CDR2 SNTAGT. Between the trimmed V and J ends, which lost 6 bases and 6 bases, there was a span of 9 bases. The CDR3 is CASSPTVNSPLHF. The CDR3 bases are TGTGCCAGCAGCCCGACAGTTAATTCACCCCTCCACTTT.

The rearrangement links TRBV18 to TRBJ2-3; D not certain. Germline V gene data show CDR1 as KGHSH and CDR2 as LQKENI. The CDR3 runs 15 residues. The germline V and J ends were trimmed by 3 bases and 8 bases, with 18 bases remaining between them. This chain's CDR3 is CASSPGQGARTTQYF. Here the CDR3 DNA reads TGTGCCAGCTCACCCGGCCAAGGAGCCAGAACTACGCAGTATTTT.

The chain joins TRBV15 to TRBJ2-5, with 7 bases matching TRBD1. Germline V CDR1 and CDR2: LNHNV, YYDKDF (reference sequence). The CDR3 covers 14 residues. The ends lost 5 bases at V and 3 bases at J; junction bases unmatched: 6. The CDR3 here is CATSLGQVKETQYF. The DNA of the CDR3 is TGTGCCACCAGCCTCGGACAGGTCAAAGAGACCCAGTACTTC.

The gene calls are TRBV4-2 and TRBJ1-4; D not certain. V was cut by 0 bases and J by 6 bases, with 8 bases left in between. The CDR3 contains 14 residues. Germline values: CDR1 LGHNA, CDR2 YNFKEQ. For the CDR3, the DNA is TGTGCCAGCAGCCAAGAGCGGGCGGATGAAAAACTGTTTTTT. Translation gives CASSQERADEKLFF.

The chain is built from TRBV28 and TRBJ1-1; 8 positions agree with TRBD1. With V trimmed by 5 bases and J by 6 bases, 11 bases remained unmatched. This CDR3 has 15 amino acids. Germline CDR1 MDHEN, CDR2 SYDVKM. The CDR3 nucleotides read TGTGCCAGCAGTGGAAGTACAGGGGGGGGTGCTGAAGCTTTCTTT. Translated: CASSGSTGGGAEAFF. Drawing the rest from reference TRBV28 and TRBJ1-1, the complete variable domain is DVKVTQSSRYLVKRTGEKVFLECVQDMDHENMFWYRQDPGLGLRLIYFSYDVKMKEKGDIPEGYSVSREKKERFSLILESASTNQTSMYLCASSGSTGGGAEAFFGQGTRLTVV.

CDR3 residues: CASSRSGSGVQETQYF. CDR3 coding DNA: TGTGCCAGCAGCCGATCGGGGTCGGGGGTCCAAGAGACCCAGTACTTC. V is TRBV11-3 and J is TRBJ2-5; D is perhaps TRBD2 (6 bases). Deletions cut 5 bases from V and 1 base from J, with 17 bases between. This CDR3 is 16 amino acids long. The germline CDR1 and CDR2 sequences are SGHNT and YENEEA.

This clone was detected only a few times. The rearrangement links TRBV19 to TRBJ1-4, with 10 positions matching TRBD1. This CDR3 is 14 amino acids long. After removal of 5 bases from V and 11 bases from J, the junction contained 8 bases not matched to a gene. Germline CDR1 and CDR2: LNHDA and SQIVND (reference sequence). The CDR3 nucleotides read TGTGCCAGTAGTGAGGGGACAGGGGTCGGGAAACTGTTTTTT. It yields the protein CASSEGTGVGKLFF.

The chain recombines TRBV6-6 with TRBJ1-1; D is unclear. The CDR3 consists of 12 residues. V lost 7 bases, J lost 4 bases, and 10 bases lay in between. Germline V CDR1 and CDR2: MNHNY, SVGAGI (reference sequence). The CDR3 here is CASMDLGTEAFF. The CDR3 DNA sequence: TGTGCCAGCATGGACCTGGGCACTGAAGCTTTCTTT.

CDR3 coding DNA: TGCGCCAGCAGTCGGTGGGCTAGGGAAGAGACCCAGTACTTC. Its translation: CASSRWAREETQYF. This chain uses TRBV23-1 with TRBJ2-5; D unclear. TRBV23-1 is classed as an ORF, of uncertain function. CDR3 size: 14 residues. The ends were cut back, 4 bases at V and 3 bases at J, with 12 bases in the middle.

The chain links TRBV6-6 to TRBJ1-6; weak D call: TRBD1 (5 bases). This CDR3 comprises 15 residues. Germline CDR1 reads MNHNY; CDR2 reads SVGAGI (reference sequence). Trimming removed 6 bases from V and 6 bases from J, with 15 bases in between. CDR3 sequence (DNA): TGTGCCAGCAGCTACGGCGGGGCCGGTAATTCACCCCTCCACTTT. Translation: CASSYGGAGNSPLHF.

This chain links TRBV5-6 with TRBJ1-1; D might be TRBD1 (6 bases). Germline V gene data show CDR1 as SGHDT and CDR2 as YYEEEE. The CDR3 is made up of 16 amino acids. The germline V and J ends were trimmed by 6 bases and 0 bases, with 18 bases remaining between them. The CDR3 nucleotides read TGTGCCAGCACCCTGGGGCAGGGGACACTGAACACTGAAGCTTTCTTT. Encoded protein: CASTLGQGTLNTEAFF.

This rearrangement joins TRBV7-9 to TRBJ1-4; D gene unclear. V was clipped by 6 bases and J by 5 bases, with 19 bases between them. The CDR3 has 16 residues. CDR1 and CDR2 from the germline V gene are SEHNR and FQNEAQ (reference sequence). The CDR3 here is CASRLKRADKNEKLFF. The CDR3 coding sequence is TGTGCCAGCAGACTGAAGAGGGCCGATAAAAATGAAAAACTGTTTTTT.

This clone was seen only a few times. This chain uses TRBV18 with TRBJ2-1; D is unresolved. The CDR3 extends over 15 amino acids. Germline V gives CDR1 KGHSH, CDR2 LQKENI. Trimming left V 0 bases short and J 9 bases short, with 15 bases between. CDR3 in amino acids: CASSPPGLNVGEQFF. The CDR3 region has the DNA TGTGCCAGCTCACCACCAGGGTTAAACGTGGGTGAGCAGTTCTTC.

CDR3: CAWELEGQHSGALHF. Written as DNA, the CDR3 is TGTGCCTGGGAGCTTGAGGGGCAACACTCCGGTGCCCTCCACTTT. The chain employs TRBV30 and TRBJ1-6; D perhaps matches TRBD1 (5 bases). V was clipped by 5 bases and J by 14 bases, with 25 bases between them. The CDR3 has 15 amino acids. Looked up from germline, CDR1 is GTSNPN and CDR2 is SVGIG (reference sequence).